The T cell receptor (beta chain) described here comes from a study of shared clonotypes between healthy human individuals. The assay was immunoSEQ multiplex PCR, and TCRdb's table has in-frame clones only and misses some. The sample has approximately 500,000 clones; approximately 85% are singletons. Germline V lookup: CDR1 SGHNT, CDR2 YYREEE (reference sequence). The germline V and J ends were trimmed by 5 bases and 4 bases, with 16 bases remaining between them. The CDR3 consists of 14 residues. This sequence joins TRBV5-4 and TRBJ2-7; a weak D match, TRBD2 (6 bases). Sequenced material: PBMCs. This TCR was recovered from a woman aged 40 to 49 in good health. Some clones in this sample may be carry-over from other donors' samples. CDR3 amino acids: CASRTAGTAYEQYF. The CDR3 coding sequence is TGTGCCAGCAGAACAGCCGGGACTGCATACGAGCAGTACTTC.